A single sample gave rise to the 8 T cell receptor beta chains below, sequenced in a study of cytomegalovirus exposure and HLA in healthy donors. The PCR made use of 60 Vbeta and 13 Jbeta primers. TCRdb's table, derived via immunoSEQ multiplex PCR, lists solely in-frame clones and lacks some. The table has 150,000 or so clones, about 76% seen once. Material: PBMCs. The receptors originated from a man aged 30 to 45 in good health and CMV-seropositive.

The chain is built from TRBV5-4 and TRBJ2-2; D is undetermined. The V gene's germline CDR1 is SGHNT and CDR2 YYREEE (reference sequence). This CDR3 is built from 15 residues. With 0 bases removed from V and 1 base from J, the gap between germline ends came to 7 bases. Here the CDR3 reads CASSLAAGNTGELFF. CDR3 DNA: TGTGCCAGCAGCTTGGCGGCAGGGAACACCGGGGAGCTGTTTTTT.

This chain links TRBV9 with TRBJ2-1; TRBD2 agrees at 13 bases. Trimming removed 4 bases from V and 8 bases from J; junction bases left unmatched: 6. The CDR3 contains 15 residues. Germline-derived CDR1 and CDR2 are SGDLS and YYNGEE. CDR3 loop: CASSYRLAGGDEQFF. The CDR3 DNA reads TGTGCCAGCAGCTACCGACTAGCGGGGGGCGATGAGCAGTTCTTC.

The chain joins TRBV4-1 to TRBJ2-1; 12 bases agree with TRBD2. CDR1 MGHRA and CDR2 YSYEKL come from the germline V gene. Losses at the gene ends were 4 bases for V and 2 bases for J; bases not matched to a gene: 9. There are 18 residues in the CDR3. The CDR3 nucleotides are TGCGCCAGCAGCCCAAGGACTAGCGGGATACCTCCCTACAATGAGCAGTTCTTC. This encodes CASSPRTSGIPPYNEQFF.

This chain links TRBV5-6 with TRBJ2-1, with 8 bases that match TRBD1. Germline V gives CDR1 SGHDT, CDR2 YYEEEE. Trimming cost V 4 bases and J 8 bases; bases outside gene matches: 11. CDR3 length: 15 amino acids. CDR3 DNA sequence: TGTGCCAGCAGCCCCACTGTCGACAGGGGCTATGAGCAGTTCTTC. Protein product: CASSPTVDRGYEQFF.

The genes are TRBV6-1 and TRBJ2-2; 7 positions match TRBD1. Germline CDR1 is MNHNS and CDR2 is SASEGT. This CDR3 has 14 amino acids. J gave up 6 bases and V 6 bases, and 7 bases lay outside the gene matches. CDR3 residues: CASSLNRGPGELFF. The CDR3 nucleotides are TGTGCCAGCAGCCTGAACAGGGGCCCCGGGGAGCTGTTTTTT.

J is TRBJ1-2 and V is TRBV30; D call uncertain. CDR3 size: 16 residues. Trimming removed 3 bases from V and 1 base from J, with 18 bases in between. The germline gives CDR1 GTSNPN, CDR2 SVGIG (reference sequence). The chain's CDR3 is CAWSSYSSGYNYGYTF. The CDR3 coding sequence is TGTGCCTGGAGCTCCTATTCTTCGGGGTATAACTATGGCTACACCTTC.

This sequence joins TRBV2 and TRBJ2-5, with 8 bases matching TRBD2. Trimming removed 0 bases from V and 5 bases from J; junction bases left unmatched: 8. The CDR3 is 16 residues long. CDR1 and CDR2 from the germline V gene are SNHLY and FYNNEI. As DNA, the CDR3 is TGTGCCAGCAGTGAAGCGCTTCGGGGGGGCGAGGAGACCCAGTACTTC. Its translation: CASSEALRGGEETQYF.

A few counts support this clone. The chain carries TRBV7-3 and TRBJ2-1; 12 bases match TRBD1. V shed 0 bases, J shed 3 bases, and the junction held 3 bases outside the gene matches. The CDR3 runs 17 residues. From germline, CDR1 is SGHTA and CDR2 FQGTGA. Here the CDR3 reads CASSLTGTGGYYNEQFF. CDR3 sequence (DNA): TGTGCCAGCAGCTTAACAGGGACAGGGGGCTACTACAATGAGCAGTTCTTC.